Listed below are T cell receptor beta chains from one sample, sequenced in a study of identical twins. TCRdb re-derived calls from the 5' RACE reads in MiXCR, one entry per CDR3 protein. This table has some 730,000 distinct CDR3 sequences, roughly 18% appearing once. Separately, the same data were catalogued under a study of T cells expressing NK-cell markers.

Sample: PBMCs. Receptors originate from a woman between 18 and 29 years old in good health. CDR3s include the opening cysteine and the closing phenylalanine or tryptophan. D genes are given only for firm matches. Only part of the rows carry a size: once, few, many, or a class if the clone is expanded.

TRBD1	TRBV20-1	TRBJ1-6	few	CSANRGRRDSPLHF	TGCAGTGCAAACAGGGGGCGCCGAGATTCACCCCTCCACTTT
TRBD2	TRBV3-1	TRBJ2-7	.	CASSTWTSVSYEQYF	TGTGCCAGCTCCACCTGGACTAGCGTATCCTACGAGCAGTACTTC
.	TRBV5-1	TRBJ2-1	many	CASSRRDGNNEQFF	TGCGCCAGCAGCCGCAGGGATGGTAATAATGAGCAGTTCTTC
TRBD2	TRBV12-3/TRBV12-4	TRBJ2-3	few	CASSFRLAGNTDTQYF	TGTGCCAGCAGTTTTCGGCTAGCGGGGAACACAGATACGCAGTATTTT
TRBD2	TRBV9	TRBJ2-3	.	CASSPSGRAGDTQYF	TGTGCCAGCAGCCCTAGCGGGAGGGCCGGAGATACGCAGTATTTT
.	TRBV5-1	TRBJ1-1	.	CASSPQGPDGRAFF	TGCGCCAGCAGTCCCCAGGGACCGGATGGCAGAGCTTTCTTT
.	TRBV29-1	TRBJ1-6	.	CSVGLYRNSPLHF	TGCAGCGTTGGGTTGTATAGAAATTCACCCCTCCACTTT
TRBD2	TRBV9	TRBJ2-2	.	CASSSRLAENTGELFF	TGTGCCAGCAGCAGCAGACTAGCGGAGAACACCGGGGAGCTGTTTTTT
.	TRBV12-3/TRBV12-4	TRBJ1-5	many	CASSSGPQPQHF	TGTGCCAGCAGTTCCGGACCCCAGCCCCAGCATTTT
TRBD2	TRBV2	TRBJ2-5	.	CASSDGRGGLARETQYF	TGTGCCAGCAGTGATGGCAGGGGGGGACTAGCACGAGAGACCCAGTACTTC
TRBD1	TRBV20-1	TRBJ1-1	many	CSARKGAMNTEAFF	TGCAGTGCTAGAAAGGGGGCCATGAACACTGAAGCTTTCTTT
TRBD1	TRBV5-1	TRBJ2-2	.	CASSVNRDRRNTGELFF	TGCGCCAGCAGCGTTAACCGGGACAGGAGGAACACCGGGGAGCTGTTTTTT
.	TRBV29-1	TRBJ1-1	.	CSVLTGTEAFF	TGCAGCGTTCTGACAGGCACTGAAGCTTTCTTT
TRBD2	TRBV20-1	TRBJ2-3	.	CSAPRQAGGDTQYF	TGCAGTGCTCCCCGGCAAGCGGGAGGGGATACGCAGTATTTT
TRBD1	TRBV27	TRBJ1-2	few	CASRPGQGAFGNGYTF	TGTGCCAGCAGACCGGGACAGGGGGCGTTTGGGAATGGCTACACCTTC
.	TRBV5-6	TRBJ1-1	many	CASRRSLSEAFF	TGTGCCAGCAGACGCTCCCTGTCTGAAGCTTTCTTT